This TCR beta chain was found in a study of cytomegalovirus exposure and HLA in healthy donors. With respect to this clone: Its antigen remains unknown.

CDR1 is SQVTM, CDR2 ANQGSEA, per germline. V lost 8 bases and J 6 bases, leaving 16 bases between the germline ends. The CDR3 consists of 12 residues. The PCR used 60 Vbeta and 13 Jbeta primers. Produced via immunoSEQ multiplex PCR; TCRdb's table is partial and in-frame only. Its table records approximately 140,000 clones. Findings of the study overall: Prediction of most subjects' HLA-A and HLA-B alleles by TCR beta sequences was reportedly accurate.

V and J are TRBV29-1 and TRBJ1-2; D is perhaps TRBD1 (5 bases). The origin of this receptor is a woman aged 50 to 60 in good health and CMV-seronegative. Sequencing used PBMCs. For the CDR3, the DNA is TGCAGCCACCTGGGGGGTAGGGATGGCTACACCTTC. Translation gives CSHLGGRDGYTF.